This T cell receptor beta chain comes out of a study of graft-versus-host responses after intestinal transplantation (TCRdb year 2021). General notes on the study: The transplants that recipients got were multivisceral, liver-intestinal, or isolated intestinal. Every recipient was given anti-thymocyte globulin induction, then maintenance tacrolimus and steroids for 2 to 3 years. After intestinal transplantation, graft-versus-host and host-versus-graft alloreactive T cell clones in the graft, circulation and bone marrow were tracked using bulk TCR-beta CDR3 sequencing. To identify alloreactive clones, pre-transplant mixed lymphocyte reaction products were sequenced and compared with unstimulated pre-transplant donor and recipient T cells. A cohort of 24 intestinal transplant recipients, including one retransplant, was enrolled, and 3 patients lacking pretransplant specimens were excluded. A peak of at least 4% donor T cells among recipient peripheral blood mononuclear cells was the definition used for donor T cell macrochimerism. Samples from three later patients were sequenced in-house on an Illumina MiSeq with MiXCR processing rather than by the commercial service.

The library was produced with the immunoSEQ multiplex PCR assay. Adaptive Biotechnologies carried out high-throughput TCR-beta CDR3 sequencing of genomic DNA for most patients. From the authors' description of their analysis: TCR sequencing data for 15 to 20 patients were retrieved from Adaptive's ImmunoSEQ software; a few other patients were processed with MiXCR and VDJtools. CDR3 nucleotide sequences shared between donor and recipient were removed because their origin could not be assigned. At least 2-fold expansion over unstimulated cells and a minimum CFSE-low frequency of 0.002% (template counts) or 0.001% (read counts) were required for clones to be classified as alloreactive. Clones were considered mappable if detected in sequenced pre-transplant spleen, lymph node, or MLR CFSE-low populations of the donor or recipient. The cumulative frequency of alloreactive clones was calculated as a percentage of all sequences, weighted by copy number. TCRdb took over this immuneACCESS table, retaining in-frame rearrangements with V and J assigned. Such tables are incomplete; in checked studies, under half of the missing clones stem from an unresolved V gene, and the remainder is unexplained. Clone size and the V and J calls come from that table; the DNA yielded D and trimming. This sample is represented by 15,000 to 20,000 clones; around nine tenths of them were singletons. The ten largest clones capture approximately 2% of the sample.

V and J are truncated by 3 bases and 1 base respectively, leaving an intervening sequence of 13 bases. From its cysteine to its phenylalanine, the CDR3 spans 16 amino acids. Left in the record is the CDR3 DNA by itself, 48 bases read in frame from the first base. CDR1 and CDR2 are read off the germline V gene as SNHLY and FYNNEI. Comments on this clone: Its cognate antigen has yet to be identified. It has no much larger one-base neighbor in the sample; base qualities were not kept.

Results the study describes overall, beyond this receptor: GvH clones were found in recipient bone marrow, and some of the GvH clones appeared earlier in ileal mucosa or blood, which is consistent with an intestinal mucosal origin. The conclusions were limited by the relatively low number and heterogeneity of the intestinal transplant patients. In patients with donor T cell macrochimerism, the allografts had high GvH to HvG T cell clonal ratios. Early after transplant, peak levels of circulating GvH clones were associated with declines in HvG clones.

In the first month after transplant, blood samples were collected up to 4 times, and after that at least monthly when available. This receptor was identified in a human patient who received an intestinal transplant, so some T cells may come from the graft donor. The V and J segments used are TRBV2 and TRBJ1-5; matching of 6 bases hints at TRBD1 as the D gene. This specimen consisted of PBMCs, obtained 350 to 400 days after transplant. The DNA is as follows: TGTGCCAGCAGTGATGGGGGGGCGGCAAGCAATCAGCCCCAGCATTTT. Its protein reads: CASSDGGAASNQPQHF.